This TCR beta chain is drawn from a study of CD8 T cells in ankylosing spondylitis. Study-level findings and limits: Earlier literature documents some of the motif variants in reactive arthritis synovial fluid and blood. Reportedly, significant enrichment of disease-linked clones occurred in matched ankylosing spondylitis synovial fluid. Typical of ankylosing spondylitis blood, it appeared, was a TCR beta motif of fewer than ten highly homologous variants.

TCRdb redid the calling of the 5' RACE reads with MiXCR, one entry per CDR3 protein. This sample has about 450,000 distinct CDR3 sequences, with roughly 26% found just once. Germline V gene sequence: CDR1 SQVTM, CDR2 ANQGSEA. There are 13 residues in the CDR3. Trimming cost V 0 bases and J 4 bases, with 8 bases left between them. Regarding this clonotype: The target antigen is unknown.

The chain carries TRBV29-1 and TRBJ2-3, with D perhaps matching TRBD1 or TRBD2 (5 bases each). Sequencing input: blood, either unsorted or a sorted T cell fraction (not recorded which). This TCR was recovered from a male donor with ankylosing spondylitis. This chain's CDR3 is CSVEDGGADTQYF. As DNA, the CDR3 is TGCAGCGTTGAAGATGGGGGTGCAGATACGCAGTATTTT.